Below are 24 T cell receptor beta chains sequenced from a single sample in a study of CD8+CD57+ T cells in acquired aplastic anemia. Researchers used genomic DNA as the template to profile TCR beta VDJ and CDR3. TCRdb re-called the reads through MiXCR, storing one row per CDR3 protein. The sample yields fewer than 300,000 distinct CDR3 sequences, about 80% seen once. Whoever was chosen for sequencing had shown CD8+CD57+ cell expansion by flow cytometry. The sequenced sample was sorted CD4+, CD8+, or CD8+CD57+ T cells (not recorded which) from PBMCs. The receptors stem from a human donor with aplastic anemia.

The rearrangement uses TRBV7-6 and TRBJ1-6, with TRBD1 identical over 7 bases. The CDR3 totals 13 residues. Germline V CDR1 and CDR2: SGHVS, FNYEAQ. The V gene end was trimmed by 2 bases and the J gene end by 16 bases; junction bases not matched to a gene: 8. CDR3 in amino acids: CASSLSATGLLHF. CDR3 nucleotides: TGTGCCAGCAGCTTAAGCGCGACAGGGCTACTCCACTTT.

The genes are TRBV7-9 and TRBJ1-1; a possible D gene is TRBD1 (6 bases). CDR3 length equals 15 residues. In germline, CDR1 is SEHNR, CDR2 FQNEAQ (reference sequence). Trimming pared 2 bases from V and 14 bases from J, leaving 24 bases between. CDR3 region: CASSLHLRGDTDEFF. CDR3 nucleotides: TGTGCCAGCAGCTTACATCTGAGAGGGGACACTGATGAGTTCTTT.

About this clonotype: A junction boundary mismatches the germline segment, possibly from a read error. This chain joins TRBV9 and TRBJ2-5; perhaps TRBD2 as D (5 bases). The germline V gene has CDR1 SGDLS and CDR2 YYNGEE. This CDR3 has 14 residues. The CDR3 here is CASGGGGKQQSFDF. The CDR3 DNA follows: TGTGCCAGCGGCGGAGGTGGCAAGCAACAGTCCTTCGACTTC.

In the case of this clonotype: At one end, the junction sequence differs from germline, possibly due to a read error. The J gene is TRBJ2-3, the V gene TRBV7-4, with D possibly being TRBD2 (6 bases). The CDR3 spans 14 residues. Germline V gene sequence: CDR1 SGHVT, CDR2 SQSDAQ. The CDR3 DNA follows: TGTGCCATCCCGGTCGGGACTGAAGCTTTCTTTCAACAATTT. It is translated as CAIPVGTEAFFQQF.

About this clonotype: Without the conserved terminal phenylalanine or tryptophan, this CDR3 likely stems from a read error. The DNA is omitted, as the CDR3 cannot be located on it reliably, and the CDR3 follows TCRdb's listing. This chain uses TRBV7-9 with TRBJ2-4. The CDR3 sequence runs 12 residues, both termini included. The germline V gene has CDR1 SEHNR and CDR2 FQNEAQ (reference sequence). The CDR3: CASSLARNIRYY.

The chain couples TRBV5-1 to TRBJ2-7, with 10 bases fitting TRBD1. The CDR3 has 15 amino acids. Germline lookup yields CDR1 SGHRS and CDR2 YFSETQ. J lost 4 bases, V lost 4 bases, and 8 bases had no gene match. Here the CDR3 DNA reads TGCGCCAGCAGCCCGACGGGACAGGGGATTTACGAGCAGTACTTC. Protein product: CASSPTGQGIYEQYF.

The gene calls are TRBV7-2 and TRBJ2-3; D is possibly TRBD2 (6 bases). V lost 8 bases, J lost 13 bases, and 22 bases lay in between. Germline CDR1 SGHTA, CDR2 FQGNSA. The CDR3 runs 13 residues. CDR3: CASGDGSAAKEYF. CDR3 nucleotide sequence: TGTGCCAGCGGGGACGGGAGCGCGGCTAAGGAGTATTTT.

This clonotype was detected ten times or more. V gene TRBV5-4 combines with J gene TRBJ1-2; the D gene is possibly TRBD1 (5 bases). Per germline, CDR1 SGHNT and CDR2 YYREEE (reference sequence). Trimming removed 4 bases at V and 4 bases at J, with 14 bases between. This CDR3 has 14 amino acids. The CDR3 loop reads CASSDGAVGYGYTF. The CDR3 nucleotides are TGTGCCAGCAGCGACGGGGCAGTCGGCTATGGCTACACCTTC.

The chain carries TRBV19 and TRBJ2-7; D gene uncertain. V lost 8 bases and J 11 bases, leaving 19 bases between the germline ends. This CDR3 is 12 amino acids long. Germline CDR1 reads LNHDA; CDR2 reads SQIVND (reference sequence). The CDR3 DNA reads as TGTGCCAGTTACATGACCTCGTACGAAGAGTACGTC. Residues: CASYMTSYEEYV.

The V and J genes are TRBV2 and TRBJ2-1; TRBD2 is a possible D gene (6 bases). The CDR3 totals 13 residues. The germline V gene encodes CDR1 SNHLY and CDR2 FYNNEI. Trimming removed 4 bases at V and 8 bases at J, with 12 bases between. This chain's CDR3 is CASSGGGRHEQFF. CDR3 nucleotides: TGTGCCAGCAGTGGTGGGGGGAGGCATGAGCAGTTCTTC.

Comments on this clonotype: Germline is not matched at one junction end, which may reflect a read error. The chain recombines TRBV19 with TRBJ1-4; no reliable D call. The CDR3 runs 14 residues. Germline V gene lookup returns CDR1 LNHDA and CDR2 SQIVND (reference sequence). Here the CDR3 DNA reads TGTGCCAGTAGCGATGATACGACGGCCGGGAAACTGTTCTTT. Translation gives CASSDDTTAGKLFF.

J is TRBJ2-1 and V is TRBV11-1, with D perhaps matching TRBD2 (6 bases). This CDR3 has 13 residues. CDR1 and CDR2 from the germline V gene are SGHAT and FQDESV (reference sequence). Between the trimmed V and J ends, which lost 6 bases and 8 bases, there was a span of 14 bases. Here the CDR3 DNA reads TGTGCCAGCAGTGTTGCGGGGAGCCATGAGCAGTTCTTC. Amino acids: CASSVAGSHEQFF.

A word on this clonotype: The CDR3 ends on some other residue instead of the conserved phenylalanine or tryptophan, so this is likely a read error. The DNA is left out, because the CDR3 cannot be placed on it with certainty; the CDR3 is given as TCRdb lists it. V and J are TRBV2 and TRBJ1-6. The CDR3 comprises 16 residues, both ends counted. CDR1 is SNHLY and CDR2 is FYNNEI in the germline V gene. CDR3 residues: CASSGGEGAYTEAFLC.

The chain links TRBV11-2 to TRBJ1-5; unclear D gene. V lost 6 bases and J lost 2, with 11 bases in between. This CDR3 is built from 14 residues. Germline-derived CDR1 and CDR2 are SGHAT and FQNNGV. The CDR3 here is CASSESSRNQPQHF. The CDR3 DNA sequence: TGTGCCAGCAGTGAGTCGTCCCGCAATCAGCCCCAGCATTTT. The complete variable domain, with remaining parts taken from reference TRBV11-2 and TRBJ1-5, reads EAGVAQSPRYKIIEKRQSVAFWCNPISGHATLYWYQQILGQGPKLLIQFQNNGVVDDSQLPKDRFSAERLKGVDSTLKIQPAKLEDSAVYLCASSESSRNQPQHFGDGTRLSIL.

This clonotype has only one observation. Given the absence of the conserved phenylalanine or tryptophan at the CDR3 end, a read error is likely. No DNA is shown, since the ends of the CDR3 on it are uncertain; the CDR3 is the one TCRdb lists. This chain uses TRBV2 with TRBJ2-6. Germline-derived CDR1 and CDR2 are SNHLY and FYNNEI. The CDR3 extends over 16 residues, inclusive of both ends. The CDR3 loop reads CASSEAGSHEANVRTG.

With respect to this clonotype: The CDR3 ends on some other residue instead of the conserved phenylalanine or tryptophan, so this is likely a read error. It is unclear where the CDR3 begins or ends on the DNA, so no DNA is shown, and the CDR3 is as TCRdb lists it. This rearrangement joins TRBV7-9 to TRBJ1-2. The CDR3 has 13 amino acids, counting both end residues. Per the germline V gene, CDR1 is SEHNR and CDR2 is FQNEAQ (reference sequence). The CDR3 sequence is CASTTQRLDNSPL.

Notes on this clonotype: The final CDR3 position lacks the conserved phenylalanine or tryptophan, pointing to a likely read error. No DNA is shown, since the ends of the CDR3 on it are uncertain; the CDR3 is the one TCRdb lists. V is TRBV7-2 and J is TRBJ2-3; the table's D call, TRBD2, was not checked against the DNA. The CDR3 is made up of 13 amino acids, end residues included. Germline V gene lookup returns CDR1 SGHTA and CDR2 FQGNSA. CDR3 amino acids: CASGYAGRANYGY.

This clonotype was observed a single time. CDR3 region: CSVNGGEIDDNEQFF. As DNA, the CDR3 is TGCAGTGTCAACGGGGGGGAGATTGATGACAATGAGCAGTTCTTC. The V and J genes are TRBV20-1 and TRBJ2-1, with 8 bases fitting TRBD2. The ends lost 7 bases at V and 5 bases at J; junction bases unmatched: 13. The CDR3 has 15 amino acids. The germline gives CDR1 DFQATT, CDR2 SNEGSKA (reference sequence).

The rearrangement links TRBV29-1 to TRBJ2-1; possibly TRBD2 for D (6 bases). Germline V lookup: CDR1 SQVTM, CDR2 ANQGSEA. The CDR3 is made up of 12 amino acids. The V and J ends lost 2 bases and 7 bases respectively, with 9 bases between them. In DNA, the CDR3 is TGCAGCGTTGAACTAGCGTGGAATGAGCAGTTCTTC. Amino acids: CSVELAWNEQFF.

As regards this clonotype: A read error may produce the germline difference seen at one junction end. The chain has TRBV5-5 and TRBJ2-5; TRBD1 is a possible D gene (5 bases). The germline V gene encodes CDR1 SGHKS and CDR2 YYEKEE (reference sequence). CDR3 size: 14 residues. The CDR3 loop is CATSWGSGEETQYF. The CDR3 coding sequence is TGTGCCACCAGCTGGGGCTCCGGCGAAGAGACCCAGTACTTC.

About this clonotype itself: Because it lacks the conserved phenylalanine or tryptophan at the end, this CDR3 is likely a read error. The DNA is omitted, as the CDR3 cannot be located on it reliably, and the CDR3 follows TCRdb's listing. The CDR3 sequence is CASSFGPAGTPLS. V is TRBV7-2 and J is TRBJ2-3; the table's D call TRBD1 went unverified against the DNA. The CDR3 is 13 amino acids long, termini counted. The germline gives CDR1 SGHTA, CDR2 FQGNSA.

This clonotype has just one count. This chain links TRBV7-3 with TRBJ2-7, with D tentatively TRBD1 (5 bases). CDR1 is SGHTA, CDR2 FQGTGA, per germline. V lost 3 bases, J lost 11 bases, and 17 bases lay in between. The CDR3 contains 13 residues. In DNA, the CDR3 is TGTGCCAGCAGCTTGGAACTTCAGGGTCAGGAGTACGTC. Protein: CASSLELQGQEYV.

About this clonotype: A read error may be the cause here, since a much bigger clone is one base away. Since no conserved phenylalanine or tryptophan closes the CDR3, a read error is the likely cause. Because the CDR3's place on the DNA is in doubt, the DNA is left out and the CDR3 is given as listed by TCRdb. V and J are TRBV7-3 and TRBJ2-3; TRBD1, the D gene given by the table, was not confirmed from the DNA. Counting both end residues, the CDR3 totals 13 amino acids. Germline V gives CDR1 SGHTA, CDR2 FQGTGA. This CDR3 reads CASSRQANDVEHL.

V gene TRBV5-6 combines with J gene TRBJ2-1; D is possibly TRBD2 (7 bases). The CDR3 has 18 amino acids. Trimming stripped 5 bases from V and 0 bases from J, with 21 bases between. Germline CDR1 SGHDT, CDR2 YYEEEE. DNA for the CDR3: TGTGCCAGCAGTGAGGAGAGGGGGGGAACGAGCTCCTACAATGAGCAGTTCTTC. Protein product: CASSEERGGTSSYNEQFF. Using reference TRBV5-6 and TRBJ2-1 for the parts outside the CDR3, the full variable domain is DAGVTQSPTHLIKTRGQQVTLRCSPKSGHDTVSWYQQALGQGPQFIFQYYEEEERQRGNFPDRFSGHQFPNYSSELNVNALLLGDSALYLCASSEERGGTSSYNEQFFGPGTRLTVL.